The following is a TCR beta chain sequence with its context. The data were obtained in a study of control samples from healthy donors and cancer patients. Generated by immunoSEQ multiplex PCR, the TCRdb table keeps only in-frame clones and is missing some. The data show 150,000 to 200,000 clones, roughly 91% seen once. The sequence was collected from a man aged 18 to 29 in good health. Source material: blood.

The CDR3 nucleotides read TGCGCCAGCAGCACAGGAGGGGGGCCCCGCGTGCGAGAGCAGTACTTC. It encodes CASSTGGGPRVREQYF. The genes are TRBV5-1 and TRBJ2-7, with D perhaps being TRBD1 or TRBD2 (6 bases each). The germline CDR1 and CDR2 sequences are SGHRS and YFSETQ. V dropped 4 bases and J dropped 7 bases, with 24 bases sitting between them. The CDR3 is made up of 16 amino acids.